This record looks at one TCR beta chain sequence and its context. This clonotype was counted ten times or more. Its antigen remains undetermined. Base qualities are not recorded, but no much larger clone differs from it by a single base. Libraries were built with multiplex PCR. The instrument was an Illumina HiSeq 2500. Following protocols modified from ARM-PCR, the researchers constructed TCRbeta libraries through three rounds of nested PCR with primers (Table S4). Before sequencing, PCR products of 200-500 bp were cut from the gel and purified using the QIAquick gel extraction kit. The authors' pipeline ran thus. Reads were cleaned with Trimmomatic, merged with FLASH into complete CDR3 sequences, and assigned to V(D)J germline segments with MiTCR. Clonal diversity was calculated as the inverse Simpson's index using VDJtools. A read counted as productive if the sequence was in-frame and lacked a premature stop codon. Using fastp trimming at Q25 and MiXCR clonotype assembly, TCRdb reanalyzed the public sequencing data and kept in-frame beta chains. One record per CDR3 amino acid sequence lists the most common genes and DNA. None of the V and J calls come from the authors' own analysis; TCRdb made them. This sample lists roughly 81,000 distinct CDR3 sequences; approximately 68% were detected once. Roughly 12% of the sample comes from the top ten.

RNA was isolated from bulk unsorted tissue, and RNA quality was assessed with a NanoDrop ND-1000 and an Agilent 2100. Newly diagnosed lung cancer patients without prior chemotherapy who had been admitted for thoracic surgery in China between August and November 2014 were enrolled as donors. Anyone who had undergone radiotherapy or chemotherapy before, or who had another cancer at the same time, was left out of the study. Pieces of surgical tissue measuring roughly 1-2.2 cm3 were kept in RNAlater solution and stored at -80 degrees C until use. This entry belongs to a study of tumor and adjacent non-tumor tissue in lung cancer (dated by TCRdb to 2016 to 2019). General notes on the study: Of the cohort, 12 patients had adenocarcinoma, 2 had squamous cell carcinoma and 1 had small cell lung cancer. The roughly 15 enrolled patients, of whom approximately ten were men and 5 were women, were aged about 31 to 85 years and were diagnosed with TNM stage I to III disease. Sequencing generated a total of more than 100 million productive TCRbeta reads, averaging around 4.2 million reads per sample. Using bulk TCRbeta repertoires from roughly 14 lung cancer patients, the study set lung tumor tissue side by side with matched distant non-tumor lung tissue. For each patient, one tumor sample and one normal lung sample were taken, giving some 33 paired specimens that underwent TCRbeta CDR3 sequencing. Beyond this particular receptor, the publication reports: Only about 15 patients were in the cohort, and the authors stated that larger samples and more detailed clinical data are needed. The top 100 clones accounted for a significantly larger cumulative portion of the repertoire in normal lung than in tumor tissue. The methods do not name the sequencing platform or mention unique molecular identifiers. Because peripheral blood was not sequenced, blood TCRbeta repertoires in the lung cancer patients of the study were not examined. Significantly higher TCR diversity (inverse Simpson) was observed in tumor tissue than in normal lung tissue (around 450 vs 160, P = 0.0075, Mann-Whitney U test). TCR diversity was significantly higher in younger patients, and greater tumor TCR diversity was associated with shorter overall survival and shorter disease-free survival.

The sample taken for sequencing was lung tumor tissue. This clonotype was sampled from a woman between 70 and 85 years old with non-small cell lung cancer.

The base sequence is TGCGCCAGCAGCCATGGATTCGGTTCCTACAATGAGCAGTTCTTC. The encoded protein is CASSHGFGSYNEQFF. In this chain, TRBV4-1 is recombined with TRBJ2-1, with the D segment identity uncertain. CDR1 and CDR2 (MGHRA, YSYEKL) derive from the germline V gene. V is clipped by 3 bases and J by 1 base, and the sequence between their germline boundaries is 10 bases long. The CDR3, cysteine through phenylalanine, is 15 amino acids long. Only the CDR3 DNA stays, 45 bases, in frame from base 1.